These T cell receptor beta chains were read from a single sample in a study of cytomegalovirus exposure and HLA in healthy donors. Produced via immunoSEQ multiplex PCR; TCRdb's table is partial and in-frame only. The table records some 190,000 clones, around 80% of them present only once. Sequenced material: PBMCs. The receptors originated from a woman in her forties in good health and CMV-seronegative. CDR3s include the opening cysteine and the closing phenylalanine or tryptophan. The D gene is left open where the match is weak. A clone size is listed for some rows: how often the clone was seen (once, few, many), or a class if it is expanded.

d_call clone_size j_call v_call cdr3_aa
TRBD2 . TRBJ2-1 TRBV7-3 CASRSTSASSYNEQFF
TRBD2 few TRBJ2-1 TRBV2 CASSEAGTRSGNEQFF
TRBD2 . TRBJ2-1 TRBV30 CAWSVRAGGTYNEQFF
TRBD2 . TRBJ2-1 TRBV5-1 CASSPSPTSGRETGFF
TRBD2 . TRBJ2-1 TRBV29-1 CSVRTSGTSIFYNEQFF
. . TRBJ2-1 TRBV4-1 CASSQGNSLAYNEQFF
TRBD2 . TRBJ2-5 TRBV5-4 CASSLGLAGGRQETQYF
. . TRBJ1-4 TRBV5-1 CASCLMGRSEEKLFF
. . TRBJ1-2 TRBV11-1 CASSPRLPPYEAPF
TRBD2 . TRBJ2-1 TRBV6-5 CASSQGLADYNEQFF
. . TRBJ2-2 TRBV7-9 CSSSLGQGRDTGELFF
. . TRBJ2-3 TRBV9 CASSVNLNGASTDTQYF
TRBD1 . TRBJ1-2 TRBV27 CASSSIDRAEGSGYTF
. . TRBJ1-2 TRBV6-5 CASSRSADYGYTF
TRBD2 few TRBJ2-1 TRBV6-6 CASSRGSSEQFF
. . TRBJ2-1 TRBV6-5 CASSYAGPPYNEQFF
. . TRBJ1-3 TRBV29-1 CSVLSGNTIYF
. . TRBJ1-3 TRBV7-6 CASSHSSEGRNTIYF
TRBD2 . TRBJ2-1 TRBV10-3 CAISERLAGGSYNEQFF
. . TRBJ1-1 TRBV28 CASSLLGLTMNTEAFF
. . TRBJ1-5 TRBV6-5 CASSSRGSNQPQHF
. . TRBJ2-1 TRBV28 CASSHPGNEQFF
. . TRBJ1-1 TRBV30 CAWSQAQGTEAFF
. . TRBJ1-2 TRBV7-9 CASSSSGAYGYTF
. . TRBJ1-2 TRBV19 CASSSQGTIYGYTF
. . TRBJ1-4 TRBV19 CASSIQGQGNEKLFF
. . TRBJ1-2 TRBV9 CASSVALNRSYGYTF
. . TRBJ1-1 TRBV7-3 CASSLTGATEAFF
. . TRBJ2-1 TRBV1 CTSSGDRSRGMNEQFF
. . TRBJ1-4 TRBV19 CASSLGDEKLFF
. . TRBJ1-6 TRBV27 CASTQGYSPLHF
. once TRBJ1-5 TRBV5-4 CASSLNRDQPQHF
. . TRBJ2-7 TRBV5-4 CASSLAASGQGKQYF
TRBD1 . TRBJ1-2 TRBV5-6 CASFPGTGFTYGYTF
TRBD2 . TRBJ2-1 TRBV15 CATSRGTVAGAAYNEQFF
TRBD1 . TRBJ2-3 TRBV27 CASSFFLSGTGGTDTQYF
TRBD2 . TRBJ2-3 TRBV11-3 CASSFLANEAGDTQYF
TRBD1 . TRBJ2-3 TRBV28 CASSSPGQGATDTQYF
TRBD2 . TRBJ2-1 TRBV5-1 CASGRTSVNNEQFF
TRBD1 . TRBJ1-4 TRBV6-1 CASSAGTGGSLTNEKLFF
TRBD1 . TRBJ2-1 TRBV9 CASSVSPGQAYNEQFF
. . TRBJ2-7 TRBV15 CATSRDHAGEQYF
. . TRBJ1-5 TRBV6-1 CASSGAIHSNQPQHF
TRBD1 few TRBJ1-1 TRBV25-1 CASSDGGGAGTEAFF
TRBD2 . TRBJ2-1 TRBV4-3 CASSQSLGRATYNEQFF
TRBD1 . TRBJ1-6 TRBV9 CASSPGTVYSPLHF
TRBD1 . TRBJ1-4 TRBV4-3 CASSQGHQGDNNEKLFF
TRBD2 . TRBJ2-7 TRBV4-3 CASSQDGGSGIHEQYF
TRBD1 . TRBJ2-7 TRBV6-1 CASTARTGTSYEQYF
. . TRBJ1-5 TRBV7-9 CASSRTGGGQPQHF
. . TRBJ1-1 TRBV2 CASSEALRTEAFF
TRBD2 . TRBJ2-7 TRBV7-3 CASSIGTSAPGEQYF
. . TRBJ2-2 TRBV19 CATLGNYYATGELFF
. . TRBJ1-4 TRBV30 CAWKFYGQGGEKLFF
TRBD1 few TRBJ1-1 TRBV27 CASSSRQGVPNTEAFF
TRBD2 . TRBJ2-5 TRBV5-4 CASSLERGPQETQYF
TRBD1 . TRBJ1-2 TRBV19 CASSRTGTGVEGGYTF
. . TRBJ2-5 TRBV12-2 CASRLEELGRPLTGETQYF
TRBD1 . TRBJ1-2 TRBV6-6 CASSGRDRAGYTF